This TCR beta chain was identified in a study of shared clonotypes between healthy human individuals (dated by TCRdb to between 2020 and 2021). Describing the broader study: The cohort included a few men and two women between 18 and 49 years of age. For each donor, CD4 naive and CD4 memory were each run on three plates, CD8 naive on two plates, and CD8 memory on one plate. To estimate repertoire size and how much clonotype sharing occurs between individuals, the study deeply sequenced the blood TCR repertoires of five or six healthy adults. Libraries were prepared and TCR repertoires were sequenced by different laboratories using diverse techniques, in order to increase sequencing depth and limit assay-specific biases. Per donor, leukapheresis produced somewhere between about 0.9 and 9.5 billion PBMCs. The research as a whole found: Naive subsets generally had larger estimated clonotype richness than memory subsets. Sampling was restricted to blood, and TCR repertoires in tissues likely differ from the TCR repertoires found in blood. Incomplete sequencing was indicated by rarefaction of sorted-subset datasets, despite the large sequencing depth. About 5% of naive CD4, 3.5% of naive CD8, roughly 2.5% of memory CD4, and about 0.4% of memory CD8 clonotypes were shared across several donors. Pairwise subsampling led to the expectation that sequencing depth would affect the degree of clonotype sharing among donors. Because the study included only a small number of donors, the genetic and exposure-history diversity represented was limited. Compared with non-shared clonotypes, clonotypes shared by all four sorted-subset donors had higher generation probabilities.

The V end gives up 5 bases and the J end 4 bases, leaving 11 bases in the junction not matched to a gene. From the cysteine up to the phenylalanine, the CDR3 has a length of 16 residues. The CDR3 DNA has 48 bases and is translated from base 1. The germline V gene yields MGHDK for CDR1 and SYGVNS for CDR2. CD8 naive samples were obtained by positive selection for CCR7 among CD45RO-negative cells, yielding a CD45RA+CCR7+ population from which TemRA cells were excluded. The donors were healthy, HIV-negative adults who had no recently reported acute infections or vaccinations. All donors were Caucasian adults living in Nashville, Tennessee, USA. Blood was collected by leukapheresis, and PBMCs were isolated by Ficoll-Histopaque density gradient centrifugation and then cryopreserved in liquid nitrogen vapor phase. Analytical flow cytometry was used to check the purity and quantity of each magnetically sorted T cell population. From each sorted fraction, genomic DNA was isolated and quantified by UV absorbance on a Nanodrop 2000c.

About this clone itself: It lacks a known antigen. Per-base qualities were not stored, and no clone one base away is much larger.

Using the deep immunoSEQ assay, multiplex PCR amplified TCR CDR3 regions from genomic DNA. Extracted genomic DNA from each cell subset was distributed evenly across all wells of several immunoSEQ 96-well plates, and each plate was treated as a replicate. For sorted subsets, each replicate PCR was loaded with 200 to 250 ng genomic DNA, equivalent to 30,000 or so T cell genomes. Purified libraries were measured with a Qubit 3.0 fluorometer, size-checked on a Bioanalyzer 2100, and measured again with the KAPA Library Quantification kit. Every immunoSEQ 96-well plate was sequenced on a separate single-read 150-cycle Illumina NextSeq 550 flow cell. Under the source paper's analysis protocol: Because only junctional sequences without quality scores were contained in the immunoSEQ output, filtering matching that applied to full-length reads could not be performed. Sequences were annotated with PyIR, a Python wrapper for IgBLAST v1.9, using IMGT germline references to assign V/J genes and CDR3. Reads were removed for weak V/J assignments (E-value above 1e-6), missing CDR3, stop codons, out-of-frame junctions, or ambiguous translated residues. V3J clonotypes were defined as sequences sharing an identical inferred V gene, J gene, and CDR3 amino acid sequence. Percentage overlap between repertoires was computed as shared unique clonotypes divided by the size of the smaller repertoire. Repertoire richness was assessed with RTK rarefaction, the Chao1 estimator, and Recon v2.1 estimates of unobserved clonotypes. Generation probabilities for all TCRbeta clonotypes obtained by the gDNA method from a handful of donors were computed using OLGA. TCRdb retrieved this table from immuneACCESS and kept in-frame rearrangements only. Not all clones are present; in checked studies, unresolved V genes account for under half, and no reason is known for the remainder. That table furnishes V, J and clone size, whereas the DNA furnished D and trimming. The sample table records 2 million or so clones; roughly 94% of these occur just once. Of the sample, about 1.1% falls within the top ten clones.

This receptor chain uses TRBV25-1 and TRBJ2-1; 7 bases in the middle match TRBD2. The clonotype originates from a young man in good health. The sequencing sample was made of naive CD8+ T cells sorted from blood. This sample's cell subset or site label indicates: CD45RA+CCR7+. DNA sequence: TGTGCCAGCAGTCCCCCTCCAGCGGGGCCTTACAATGAGCAGTTCTTC. Its protein is CASSPPPAGPYNEQFF.